The following is a T cell receptor (beta chain) sequence with its context. The target antigen is unknown. Described treatment: about 20 received Ad26.COV2.S at low or high dose, single or two shots; 5 received placebo; per-sample allocation not given. At day 63 after the first vaccine or placebo injection, samples were drawn. Spike of the Wuhan-strain SARS-CoV-2 was expressed by an Ad26 vector, which formed the vaccine. These data are taken from a study of Ad26.COV2.S vaccination and SARS-CoV-2 variants. The wider study: Donor participated within the Ad26.COV2.S arm of the COV1001 trial. Study-wide results and limits: Marked by substantial breadth, spike-specific CD8+ and CD4+ T cell responses were reportedly seen after vaccination.

The method was immunoSEQ multiplex PCR; TCRdb's version includes in-frame clones alone and lacks a portion of them. Here the sample spans fewer than 400,000 clones, about nine tenths being singletons. Trimming took 0 bases from V and 0 from J, leaving 2 bases between them. The CDR3 covers 13 residues. Germline V gene data show CDR1 as SGHDN and CDR2 as FVKESK. This clonotype originated in a person aged 18-65 years who received the Ad26.COV2.S COVID-19 vaccine or a placebo. The sample in question was peripheral blood, obtained in a trial of Ad26.COV2.S vaccine versus placebo. The J gene is TRBJ1-1, the V gene TRBV14, with no clear D. The CDR3 nucleotides read TGTGCCAGCAGCCAAGAGCTGAACACTGAAGCTTTCTTT. Translated: CASSQELNTEAFF.